This entry features one TCR beta chain sequence. This clonotype came up a few times. Which antigen it targets is not known. Base qualities are not provided; no much larger clone lies one nucleotide away. These data come from a study of identical twins (dated by TCRdb to the mid-2010s). As for the study more broadly: To test whether fetal clonotypes persist, this study deep-sequenced TCR alpha and beta repertoires from monozygotic twins, from unrelated adults of various ages, and from cord blood. To rule out contamination, replicate twin experiments were performed at different times with different library preparation protocols. The paper as a whole reports these results and caveats: Conclusions relied on cross-sectional statistical analysis, since the same donors could not be followed over many years. Zero-insertion analyses could be partly confounded by invariant T cells such as MAIT and iNKT, although diverse VJ usage argued against such confounding for most clonotypes. Compared with coincidental sharing between unrelated individuals, an excess of low generation-probability sequences was observed among out-of-frame TCR alpha sequences shared between twins. Abundant cord blood beta clonotypes carried fewer insertions; young adult naive repertoires showed a weaker similar trend, while memory repertoires showed none. Out-of-frame TCR alpha sharing in monozygotic twins was systematically underestimated by recombination models, whereas sharing between unrelated individuals was in agreement with the recombination models. Excess twin sharing in beta out-of-frame sequences was weaker because fewer shared sequences lowered the signal-to-noise ratio.

Every donor was a healthy Caucasian. Using Miltenyi CD45RO+ enrichment and human naive T-cell isolation kits, memory (CD45RO+) and naive T cells were isolated from PBMC. Library creation used 5' RACE. TCRdb records Illumina HiSeq 2000 as the sequencer. Template switching added a universal primer binding site, and the final cDNA carried a unique molecular identifier that allowed TCR cDNA molecules to be counted accurately. Specific primers in the conserved constant-segment region were used to synthesize first-strand cDNA for TCR alpha and beta chains. To control for contamination, every cDNA library was double barcoded, receiving both a SMART-Mk sample barcode and Illumina barcodes. TruSeq adapter sequences and Illumina sample barcodes were added in two successive PCR steps. The TCR alpha and beta cDNA libraries were sequenced on the Illumina HiSeq platform using custom primers. On the authors' methods: MiGEC processed the raw reads to extract unique molecular identifiers, while MiXCR was used to determine the CDR3 positions. Recombination models were inferred per individual with the repgenHMM and IGoR tools using an EM algorithm. Shared clonotype analysis was performed with the tcR package in R, normalizing sharing by the product of cloneset sizes. Out-of-frame nonproductive sequences were analyzed to study raw recombination free of thymic and clonal selection effects. TCRdb ran its own pipeline on the public reads, namely fastp trimming at Q25 and MiXCR clone calling, and kept in-frame beta chains. Every CDR3 protein is listed once, alongside the most common genes and DNA of its rows. In this record, the V and J calls reflect TCRdb's handling and not the investigators' own analysis. The sample data list hundreds of thousands of distinct CDR3 sequences, and approximately 9% of these were observed just once. About 5.5% of the sample rests with the top ten.

The TCR originated in a woman younger than 35 in good health. Material for sequencing was memory (CD45RO+) T cells sorted from blood. The sample's cell subset or site, from its label and the paper: CD45RO+ enriched T cells.

Read as DNA, the sequence is TGTGCCAGCAGTTACAGGGCTAGCGGGAGACAAGAGACCCAGTACTTC. Translated, it gives CASSYRASGRQETQYF. The rearranged segments are TRBV27 and TRBJ2-5; 10 junctional bases match TRBD2. V and J are trimmed by 4 bases and 2 bases, and the gene matches miss 7 bases of the junction. The germline V gene encodes CDR1 MNHEY and CDR2 SMNVEV (reference sequence). The cysteine opens and the phenylalanine closes a CDR3 of 16 amino acids. Just the 48-base CDR3 DNA is kept, in frame starting at base 1.